Presented here are 13 T cell receptor beta chains from one specimen sequenced in a study of molecular identifiers for immune sequencing clone quantification. Via MiXCR, TCRdb re-called the PCR reads, giving one row per CDR3 protein. Among a few hundred thousand distinct CDR3 sequences listed, about a quarter were seen once. Sequencing input: naive CD8+ T cells from blood, with Jurkat cell RNA spiked in. Subset indicated: FACS-sorted CD8+CD4-CCR7+CD45RA+ naive T cells. The receptors here all came from a human donor in good health. Some libraries in this study had Jurkat cell RNA spiked in.

A word on this clonotype: The junction differs from germline at one of its ends, possibly a read error. This chain links TRBV6-2 or TRBV6-3 with TRBJ2-5; D gene unclear. CDR3 size: 12 residues. CDR1 is MNHEY and CDR2 is SVGEGT in the germline V gene. The CDR3 DNA follows: TGTACCAGCAGTTTAGCCGGAGAGACCCAGTACTTC. The encoded protein is CTSSLAGETQYF.

As for this clonotype: This may come from a read error, since a much larger clone is one base off. The rearrangement joins TRBV19 to TRBJ2-2; D is uncertain. This CDR3 has 13 residues. CDR1 is LNHDA and CDR2 is SQIVND in the germline V gene (reference sequence). The CDR3 here is CASSAMSTWELFF. DNA for the CDR3: TGTGCCAGTAGTGCCATGAGCACCTGGGAGCTGTTTTTT.

Remarks on this clonotype: This may be a read error: a much more frequent sequence differs by one nucleotide. V usage is TRBV5-1 and J usage is TRBJ2-7, with D perhaps matching TRBD1 (6 bases). V lost 7 bases and J 3 bases, leaving 17 bases between the germline ends. The CDR3 has 14 amino acids. The germline V gene encodes CDR1 SGHRS and CDR2 YFSETQ. The CDR3 region is CASRPDVGGYEQYF. CDR3 DNA sequence: TGCGCCAGCCGCCCGGATGTAGGGGGCTACGAGCAGTACTTC.

This clonotype was recorded many times. The V call is TRBV15, the J call TRBJ1-5, with TRBD1 matching over 7 bases. The V segment lost 5 bases and the J segment 3 bases; nucleotides outside the gene matches: 7. CDR1 is LNHNV and CDR2 is YYDKDF in the germline V gene (reference sequence). CDR3 length: 15 amino acids. CDR3 nucleotide sequence: TGTGCCACCAGCCGGCGGGGACAGAACAATCAGCCCCAGCATTTT. Translating it yields CATSRRGQNNQPQHF. The complete variable domain, with remaining parts taken from reference TRBV15 and TRBJ1-5, reads DAMVIQNPRYQVTQFGKPVTLSCSQTLNHNVMYWYQQKSSQAPKLLFHYYDKDFNNEADTPDNFQSRRPNTSFCFLDIRSPGLGDTAMYLCATSRRGQNNQPQHFGDGTRLSIL.

The gene calls are TRBV19 and TRBJ2-2; TRBD2 aligns across 8 bases. This CDR3 has 16 residues. Germline loops: CDR1 LNHDA, CDR2 SQIVND (reference sequence). V lost 3 bases to trimming and J lost 3 bases; unmatched junction nucleotides: 6. CDR3 DNA: TGTGCCAGTAGTATCCTAACTAGCGGAGACACCGGGGAGCTGTTTTTT. Translating it yields CASSILTSGDTGELFF.

The chain has TRBV6-2 or TRBV6-3 and TRBJ2-3; 10 bases are shared with TRBD2. Looked up from germline, CDR1 is MNHEY and CDR2 is SVGEGT. The ends lost 0 bases at V and 6 bases at J; junction bases unmatched: 12. CDR3 length: 18 residues. The CDR3 loop is CASSYSITSGTREDTQYF. As DNA, the CDR3 is TGTGCCAGCAGTTACTCGATCACTAGCGGGACCAGAGAGGATACGCAGTATTTT.

The V and J genes are TRBV4-3 and TRBJ2-4; 11 bases map to TRBD1. The germline gives CDR1 LGHNA, CDR2 YSLEER. The CDR3 consists of 14 residues. Losses at the gene ends were 4 bases for V and 10 bases for J; bases not matched to a gene: 6. The DNA of the CDR3 is TGCGCCAGCAGCCCCGGACAGGGGGCCAGTATTCAGTACTTC. It is translated as CASSPGQGASIQYF.

The chain is built from TRBV27 and TRBJ2-5; D call uncertain. Germline CDR1 is MNHEY and CDR2 is SMNVEV (reference sequence). The length of the CDR3 is 13 residues. With 5 bases removed from V and 0 bases from J, the gap between germline ends came to 7 bases. CDR3 protein: CASSPQHQETQYF. In DNA form, the CDR3 reads TGTGCCAGCAGTCCCCAGCACCAAGAGACCCAGTACTTC.

This chain connects TRBV2 to TRBJ2-7; TRBD1 aligns across 10 bases. J was trimmed by 4 bases and V by 6 bases; bases with no gene match: 6. The CDR3 is 14 amino acids. Germline V gives CDR1 SNHLY, CDR2 FYNNEI. The CDR3 sequence: CASRLRDRGYEQYF. In DNA form, the CDR3 reads TGTGCCAGCAGACTAAGGGACAGGGGTTACGAGCAGTACTTC.

On this clonotype itself: One end of the junction fails to match germline, which may point to a read error. The rearrangement links TRBV5-3 to TRBJ2-5; possibly TRBD1 for D (6 bases). TRBV5-3 is an open reading frame, and its role is uncertain. The CDR3 runs 14 residues. This chain's CDR3 is CASSFPDSQESQYF. As DNA, the CDR3 is TGTGCGAGCAGCTTCCCGGACAGCCAAGAGAGCCAGTACTTC.

This clonotype has ten or more counts. The CDR3 spells CASSLRISYEQYF. DNA of the CDR3: TGCGCCAGCAGCTTGAGGATCTCCTACGAGCAGTACTTC. The chain uses TRBV5-1 and TRBJ2-7; no definite D call. With 1 base removed from V and 0 bases from J, the gap between germline ends came to 5 bases. Germline V gene sequence: CDR1 SGHRS, CDR2 YFSETQ. The CDR3 extends over 13 amino acids. Variable domain in full (rest from reference TRBV5-1 and TRBJ2-7): KAGVTQTPRYLIKTRGQQVTLSCSPISGHRSVSWYQQTPGQGLQFLFEYFSETQRNKGNFPGRFSGRQFSNSRSEMNVSTLELGDSALYLCASSLRISYEQYFGPGTRLTVT.

As regards this clonotype: This may come from a read error, since a much larger clone is one base off. The chain links TRBV6-5 to TRBJ2-2; perhaps D is TRBD1 or TRBD2 (5 bases each). The CDR3 is 13 residues long. Germline CDR1 reads MNHEY; CDR2 reads SVGAGI. Written as DNA, the CDR3 is TGTGCCAGCAGTTATACAGGACCCGGGGAGCCGTTTTTT. The encoded protein is CASSYTGPGEPFF.

The V and J genes are TRBV6-2 or TRBV6-3 and TRBJ2-3; 11 bases agree with TRBD2. This CDR3 comprises 20 residues. The ends lost 7 bases at V and 2 bases at J; junction bases unmatched: 20. The V gene's germline CDR1 is MNHEY and CDR2 SVGEGT. In DNA form, the CDR3 reads TGTGCCAGCAAAAACGTGGAGATGACTAGCGGGACCCCTTACACAGATACGCAGTATTTT. Its translation: CASKNVEMTSGTPYTDTQYF.